The clone carrying this TCR beta chain was seen once. This entry is derived from a study of blood T cell repertoires in COVID-19. Clones were sequenced by immunoSEQ multiplex PCR, and TCRdb holds only the in-frame ones, with some missing. The data show about 180,000 clones, with 80% to 90% seen just once and over 7% held by the top ten. Germline CDR1 SGHRS, CDR2 YFSETQ. With 3 bases removed from V and 2 bases from J, the gap between germline ends came to 12 bases. CDR3 length: 14 residues. The sequence was collected from a man between 45 and 60 years old with active or convalescent COVID-19. The chain employs TRBV5-1 and TRBJ2-7, with a tentative D call TRBD2 (6 bases). Sequenced sample: peripheral blood. The CDR3 here is CASSSTGLTYEQYF. CDR3 DNA: TGCGCCAGCAGCTCCACGGGACTCACCTACGAGCAGTACTTC. Full variable domain (outside the CDR3, taken from reference TRBV5-1 and TRBJ2-7): KAGVTQTPRYLIKTRGQQVTLSCSPISGHRSVSWYQQTPGQGLQFLFEYFSETQRNKGNFPGRFSGRQFSNSRSEMNVSTLELGDSALYLCASSSTGLTYEQYFGPGTRLTVT.